Included here is one T cell receptor beta chain sequence, with context. Its antigen remains unidentified. Produced via immunoSEQ multiplex PCR; TCRdb's table is partial and in-frame only. The sample lists around 50,000 clones; just under 90% were seen once. The data derive from a study of a mutant IDH1 vaccine in newly diagnosed glioma. Time point: week 5, during vaccination. Doses consisted of 300 ug of mutant IDH1 20-mer peptide each, paired with topical imiquimod. Germline V gene sequence: CDR1 SGDLS, CDR2 YYNGEE. The CDR3 runs to 15 residues. V was shortened by 0 bases and J by 2 bases, with 10 bases between the two germline ends.

Here the sequenced sample was PBMCs, taken from a glioma patient whose treatment included an IDH1 peptide vaccine. The receptor's source is a woman aged 40-49 years with glioma. The genes are TRBV9 and TRBJ2-3, with D possibly TRBD1 on 5 matching bases. The chain's CDR3 is CASSVEGLPTDTQYF. The CDR3 bases are TGTGCCAGCAGCGTAGAGGGGCTTCCCACAGATACGCAGTATTTT. The variable domain in full, completed from reference TRBV9 and TRBJ2-3, reads DSGVTQTPKHLITATGQRVTLRCSPRSGDLSVYWYQQSLDQGLQFLIQYYNGEERAKGNILERFSAQQFPDLHSELNLSSLELGDSALYFCASSVEGLPTDTQYFGPGTRLTVL.